This TCR beta chain emerged from a study of T cell changes during pregnancy in multiple sclerosis. Libraries were prepared by immunoSEQ multiplex PCR; TCRdb keeps only in-frame clonotypes and omits some of them. The sample yields about 80,000 clones, about 90% seen once. Concerning this clone: Mismatch with germline at one junction end may stem from a read error.

The CDR3 runs 13 residues. The germline V gene has CDR1 SSHAT and CDR2 FNYEAQ (reference sequence). The source is a female donor with multiple sclerosis, enrolled in a pregnancy study. This chain connects TRBV7-7 to TRBJ1-1, with D unclear. The sequenced sample was peripheral blood, obtained before pregnancy. The CDR3 DNA reads as TGTGCTAGCAGCTTATCCAGTAACACTGAAGCTTTCTTT. Encoded protein: CASSLSSNTEAFF. The complete variable domain, with remaining parts taken from reference TRBV7-7 and TRBJ1-1, reads GAGVSQSPRYKVTKRGQDVTLRCDPISSHATLYWYQQALGQGPEFLTYFNYEAQPDKSGLPSDRFSAERPEGSISTLTIQRTEQRDSAMYRCASSLSSNTEAFFGQGTRLTVV.